This record looks at one TCR beta chain sequence and its context. Its antigen remains unidentified. These data belong to a study of CD8+CD57+ T cells in acquired aplastic anemia. The wider study: Sorted CD4+ and CD8+ cells yielded DNA averaging around 3.2 ug. Whole-study results and caveats: Around 29 shared CD8+ CDR3s appeared highly expressed within patients' immunodominant clones. Levels of CD8+ Simpson's diversity were not significantly distinct in patients versus controls.

The length of the CDR3 is 13 residues. Germline values: CDR1 SEHNR, CDR2 FQNEAQ (reference sequence). The V end was cut by 2 bases, the J end by 4 bases, with 3 bases between. The TCR beta profiling, which covered VDJ combination and CDR3 sequence, was carried out using genomic DNA as the template. TCRdb analysed the reads with MiXCR anew, one entry per CDR3 protein. This repertoire shows approximately 220,000 distinct CDR3 sequences, roughly 53% found once; its top ten account for roughly 21%. CD8+CD57+ cell expansion, shown by flow cytometry, had occurred in the patients selected for sequencing. All patients had severe acquired aplastic anemia.

The genes are TRBV7-9 and TRBJ2-6; unclear D gene. The clonotype originates from a human donor with aplastic anemia. The material sequenced was sorted CD4+, CD8+, or CD8+CD57+ T cells (not recorded which) from PBMCs. DNA of the CDR3: TGTGCCAGCAGCTTATGGGGGGCCAACGTCCTGACTTTC. Protein sequence: CASSLWGANVLTF.